Each of the 18 T cell receptor beta chains below was sequenced from the same sample in a study of control samples from healthy donors and cancer patients. Generated by immunoSEQ multiplex PCR, the TCRdb table keeps only in-frame clones and is missing some. The profile shows more than 95,000 clones, around nine tenths of them singletons. Sequenced material: blood. All receptors derive from an older woman in good health.

This sequence joins TRBV11-2 and TRBJ2-5; 8 bases fit TRBD2. Germline-derived CDR1 and CDR2 are SGHAT and FQNNGV. Trimming removed 4 bases from V and 3 bases from J; junction bases left unmatched: 4. The CDR3 is 14 amino acids. The CDR3, as DNA: TGTGCCAGCAGCTCGACGGGGGGGGAAGAGACCCAGTACTTC. The encoded protein is CASSSTGGEETQYF.

This sequence joins TRBV5-1 and TRBJ2-1, with D hard to call. CDR1 and CDR2 from the germline V gene are SGHRS and YFSETQ. The CDR3 has 14 amino acids. Trimming removed 1 base at V and 5 bases at J, with 10 bases between. CDR3 in amino acids: CASSLTGGNNEQFF. CDR3 DNA sequence: TGCGCCAGCAGCTTGACTGGCGGAAACAATGAGCAGTTCTTC. Looking up the rest from reference TRBV5-1 and TRBJ2-1 gives the full variable domain: KAGVTQTPRYLIKTRGQQVTLSCSPISGHRSVSWYQQTPGQGLQFLFEYFSETQRNKGNFPGRFSGRQFSNSRSEMNVSTLELGDSALYLCASSLTGGNNEQFFGPGTRLTVL.

The chain carries TRBV5-4 and TRBJ1-4; 7 bases line up with TRBD1. Germline values: CDR1 SGHNT, CDR2 YYREEE (reference sequence). CDR3 size: 15 residues. The V and J ends lost 5 bases and 3 bases, in that order; junction bases with no gene match: 7. CDR3 sequence (DNA): TGTGCCAGCAGTCAAGCCGGGACAGCTAATGAAAAACTGTTTTTT. This codes for CASSQAGTANEKLFF.

The gene calls are TRBV2 and TRBJ1-5; D perhaps matches TRBD1 (5 bases). V lost 6 bases and J lost 4, with 16 bases in between. The CDR3 extends over 15 amino acids. Germline lookup yields CDR1 SNHLY and CDR2 FYNNEI. The CDR3 bases are TGTGCCAGCAGGCTGGATAGACAGCCTAATCAGCCCCAGCATTTT. Translated, it gives CASRLDRQPNQPQHF.

V is TRBV5-1 and J is TRBJ2-1; 12 nucleotides match TRBD2. Germline trimming cut 5 bases from V and 4 bases from J; bases unmatched to any gene: 4. Germline CDR1 reads SGHRS; CDR2 reads YFSETQ. This CDR3 spans 15 amino acids. In DNA form, the CDR3 reads TGCGCCAGCAGGACTAGCGGGGGATCGTACAATGAGCAGTTCTTC. The encoded protein is CASRTSGGSYNEQFF.

The rearrangement uses TRBV19 and TRBJ1-1; a possible D gene is TRBD1 (5 bases). Trimming pared 5 bases from V and 2 bases from J, leaving 9 bases between. The germline V gene encodes CDR1 LNHDA and CDR2 SQIVND (reference sequence). This CDR3 has 13 residues. The CDR3: CASSVTANTEAFF. CDR3 in DNA: TGTGCCAGTAGTGTGACAGCTAACACTGAAGCTTTCTTT. Full variable domain (remainder filled in from reference TRBV19 and TRBJ1-1): DGGITQSPKYLFRKEGQNVTLSCEQNLNHDAMYWYRQDPGQGLRLIYYSQIVNDFQKGDIAEGYSVSREKKESFPLTVTSAQKNPTAFYLCASSVTANTEAFFGQGTRLTVV.

The chain uses TRBV7-3 and TRBJ1-2; 12 nucleotides line up with TRBD1. The CDR3 covers 15 residues. The J segment lost 2 bases and the V segment lost 5 bases, leaving 3 bases of the junction unmatched. CDR1 is SGHTA and CDR2 is FQGTGA in the germline V gene. CDR3 bases: TGTGCCAGCAGCAAAGGGACAGGGGGCAACTATGGCTACACCTTC. Its protein is CASSKGTGGNYGYTF.

The chain combines TRBV11-1 with TRBJ1-1; D gene ambiguous. The V end lost 2 bases, the J end lost 2 bases, and 3 bases lay between the germline ends. The CDR3 spans 12 residues. In germline, CDR1 is SGHAT, CDR2 FQDESV (reference sequence). The CDR3 region is CASSLINTEAFF. CDR3 DNA: TGTGCCAGCAGCTTAATTAACACTGAAGCTTTCTTT. Full variable domain (outside the CDR3, taken from reference TRBV11-1 and TRBJ1-1): EAEVAQSPRYKITEKSQAVAFWCDPISGHATLYWYRQILGQGPELLVQFQDESVVDDSQLPKDRFSAERLKGVDSTLKIQPAELGDSAMYLCASSLINTEAFFGQGTRLTVV.

This chain uses TRBV4-2 with TRBJ2-7, with no clear D. V dropped 0 bases and J dropped 5 bases, with 14 bases sitting between them. CDR3 length: 15 amino acids. Per germline, CDR1 LGHNA and CDR2 YNFKEQ. The CDR3 DNA is TGTGCCAGCAGCCAAGATCCTACTTACTCGGACGAGCAGTACTTC. It codes for CASSQDPTYSDEQYF.

CDR3 bases: TGTGCCAGCAGTTTGGCGGGAAGATCTAATTCACCCCTCCACTTT. It specifies CASSLAGRSNSPLHF. V and J are TRBV27 and TRBJ1-6; the D is unclear. V shed 3 bases and J shed 6 bases, with 12 bases lying between them. There are 15 residues in the CDR3. Germline values: CDR1 MNHEY, CDR2 SMNVEV (reference sequence).

The rearrangement uses TRBV7-6 and TRBJ1-3, with D possibly matching TRBD1 (6 bases). Germline V CDR1 and CDR2: SGHVS, FNYEAQ. The germline V and J ends were trimmed by 0 bases and 4 bases, with 13 bases remaining between them. The CDR3 length is 16 residues. The CDR3: CASSLALGATGNTIYF. The DNA for the CDR3 is TGTGCCAGCAGCTTAGCGCTGGGGGCTACGGGAAACACCATATATTTT.

This clone came up once. The CDR3 spells CASSLEGQGASDGYTF. DNA for the CDR3: TGTGCCAGCAGCCTAGAAGGACAGGGGGCCTCTGATGGCTACACCTTC. This rearrangement joins TRBV9 to TRBJ1-2, with 11 bases that match TRBD1. The CDR3 is 16 residues long. J gave up 6 bases and V 4 bases, and 11 bases lay outside the gene matches. Looked up from germline, CDR1 is SGDLS and CDR2 is YYNGEE.

The J gene is TRBJ2-3, the V gene TRBV6-6; 8 bases match TRBD2. J was trimmed by 4 bases and V by 4 bases; bases with no gene match: 7. The CDR3 is 15 residues long. CDR1 is MNHNY, CDR2 SVGAGI, per germline (reference sequence). CDR3 in DNA: TGTGCCAGCAGTTGGGCTAGCGGGCGCCCAGATACGCAGTATTTT. This codes for CASSWASGRPDTQYF.

The chain uses TRBV5-1 and TRBJ2-2; D uncertain. Deletions cut 0 bases from V and 1 base from J, with 10 bases between. In germline, CDR1 is SGHRS, CDR2 YFSETQ. This CDR3 has 16 residues. The CDR3, as DNA: TGCGCCAGCAGCTTGGGTACCGTTTTGAACACCGGGGAGCTGTTTTTT. It translates to CASSLGTVLNTGELFF.

The chain recombines TRBV5-1 with TRBJ1-1, with 10 positions matching TRBD1. The J segment lost 6 bases and the V segment lost 2 bases, leaving 13 bases of the junction unmatched. Per germline, CDR1 SGHRS and CDR2 YFSETQ. There are 17 residues in the CDR3. The CDR3 sequence is CASSFLPPGTGEAEAFF. DNA for the CDR3: TGCGCCAGCAGCTTTTTACCACCCGGGACAGGGGAGGCTGAAGCTTTCTTT.

V usage is TRBV5-1 and J usage is TRBJ2-7; D may be TRBD2 (6 bases). The CDR3 totals 15 residues. V lost 6 bases and J 4 bases, leaving 20 bases between the germline ends. Germline CDR1 SGHRS, CDR2 YFSETQ. In nucleotides, the CDR3 is TGCGCCAGCACCGTTGGGGGGACCCTAGGATACGAGCAGTACTTC. This codes for CASTVGGTLGYEQYF.

This clone was seen a handful of times. Additional DNA sequences in this sample encode the identical CDR3. The rearrangement links TRBV7-9 to TRBJ1-4; a weak D match, TRBD1 (5 bases). CDR1 and CDR2 from the germline V gene are SEHNR and FQNEAQ (reference sequence). CDR3 length: 14 amino acids. The germline V and J ends were trimmed by 3 bases and 8 bases, with 13 bases remaining between them. The CDR3 region has the DNA TGTGCCAGCAGCTTCGGCGGGGGATACGAAAAACTGTTTTTT. As protein: CASSFGGGYEKLFF. The whole variable domain, filled in from reference TRBV7-9 and TRBJ1-4, reads DTGVSQNPRHKITKRGQNVTFRCDPISEHNRLYWYRQTLGQGPEFLTYFQNEAQLEKSRLLSDRFSAERPKGSFSTLEIQRTEQGDSAMYLCASSFGGGYEKLFFGSGTQLSVL.

This sequence joins TRBV19 and TRBJ1-3, with D uncertain. The germline V gene encodes CDR1 LNHDA and CDR2 SQIVND (reference sequence). This CDR3 has 13 residues. V was clipped by 11 bases and J by 0 bases, with 11 bases between them. The CDR3 DNA follows: TGTGCCTCCCGGCAGACCTCTGGAAACACCATATATTTT. It is translated as CASRQTSGNTIYF.